A selection of T cell receptor beta chains follows, all from one sample in a study of shared clonotypes between healthy human individuals. TCRdb's table, derived via immunoSEQ multiplex PCR, lists solely in-frame clones and lacks some. This table holds 1.4 million to 1.5 million clones, approximately 97% found once. Material for sequencing was naive CD4+ T cells sorted from blood. Every receptor here comes from a man between 25 and 39 years old in good health. Each CDR3 is given with its conserved first and last residue. A D gene is named only where the DNA matches it firmly. Clone size appears in some rows only: once, few, many, or a class for an expanded clone.

TRBJ2-2	TRBD2	-	TRBV11-2	CASSLGTSGNTGELFF	TGTGCCAGCAGCTTAGGAACTAGCGGTAACACCGGGGAGCTGTTTTTT
TRBJ1-2	TRBD1	-	TRBV7-6	CASSRRTGREGYTF	TGTGCCAGCAGCAGAAGGACAGGGAGAGAGGGCTACACCTTC
TRBJ2-3	-	-	TRBV6-5	CASSQIAGTDTQYF	TGTGCCAGCAGTCAGATCGCCGGCACAGATACGCAGTATTTT
TRBJ2-7	-	-	TRBV7-9	CASSLVGTSHEQYF	TGTGCCAGCAGCTTAGTGGGGACATCCCACGAGCAGTACTTC
TRBJ2-1	TRBD2	-	TRBV18	CASSPPGLAGGMNEQFF	TGTGCCAGCTCACCACCGGGACTAGCGGGAGGGATGAATGAGCAGTTCTTC
TRBJ1-3	-	-	TRBV2	CASSRGGRSSGNTIYF	TGTGCCAGCAGTAGGGGTGGCAGGAGCTCTGGAAACACCATATATTTT
TRBJ2-7	-	-	TRBV6-5	CASSYGAATWEQYF	TGTGCCAGCAGTTACGGGGCAGCCACTTGGGAGCAGTACTTC
TRBJ2-7	TRBD2	-	TRBV11-1	CASSLVGSGSYEQYF	TGTGCCAGCAGCTTAGTGGGTAGCGGGTCCTACGAGCAGTACTTC
TRBJ1-2	-	-	TRBV5-1	CASSSQGYGYTF	TGCGCCAGCAGCTCACAGGGTTATGGCTACACCTTC
TRBJ2-4	TRBD1	-	TRBV27	CASSPGQGWDIQYF	TGTGCCAGCAGTCCGGGACAGGGGTGGGACATTCAGTACTTC
TRBJ2-7	TRBD2	-	TRBV6-5	CASSLRTSGRGEQYF	TGTGCCAGCAGTTTACGGACTAGCGGGAGAGGGGAGCAGTACTTC
TRBJ2-6	-	-	TRBV27	CASSFITGANVLTF	TGTGCCAGCAGTTTCATAACTGGGGCCAACGTCCTGACTTTC
TRBJ2-1	TRBD2	-	TRBV28	CASSVLAGGYNEQFF	TGTGCCAGCAGTGTCCTAGCGGGAGGGTACAATGAGCAGTTCTTC
TRBJ2-1	TRBD1	-	TRBV9	CASSSPGTGKINEQFF	TGTGCCAGCAGCTCCCCCGGGACAGGGAAGATCAATGAGCAGTTCTTC
TRBJ2-7	TRBD1	-	TRBV6-1	CASMGQGFYYEQYF	TGTGCCAGCATGGGACAGGGATTTTACTACGAGCAGTACTTC
TRBJ2-2	-	once	TRBV7-2	CASSRILGSNQLNTGELFF	TGTGCCAGCAGCCGCATCCTTGGCTCCAACCAACTTAACACCGGGGAGCTGTTTTTT
TRBJ1-1	-	-	TRBV9	CASSVDWGNTEAFF	TGTGCCAGCAGCGTAGATTGGGGAAACACTGAAGCTTTCTTT
TRBJ1-1	-	-	TRBV7-9	CASSFEGPYTEAFF	TGTGCCAGCAGCTTCGAGGGGCCCTACACTGAAGCTTTCTTT
TRBJ2-3	-	-	TRBV11-3	CASSPGGPTDTQYF	TGTGCCAGCAGCCCCGGGGGCCCAACAGATACGCAGTATTTT
TRBJ2-3	TRBD1	-	TRBV27	CASSYRTGVSDTQYF	TGTGCCAGCAGTTACCGGACAGGGGTGTCAGATACGCAGTATTTT
TRBJ2-1	TRBD2	-	TRBV7-6	CASSLRAGGSYNEQFF	TGTGCCAGCAGCTTAAGAGCGGGAGGGTCCTACAATGAGCAGTTCTTC
TRBJ2-1	TRBD2	-	TRBV5-1	CASSFGLAGLTYNEQFF	TGCGCCAGCAGCTTCGGACTAGCGGGCCTCACCTACAATGAGCAGTTCTTC
TRBJ2-5	-	-	TRBV6-5	CASSYGQVQETQYF	TGTGCCAGCAGTTACGGGCAGGTCCAAGAGACCCAGTACTTC
TRBJ1-1	TRBD1	-	TRBV5-4	CASSPGQGRDTEAFF	TGTGCCAGCAGCCCCGGACAGGGCCGGGACACTGAAGCTTTCTTT
TRBJ2-2	-	-	TRBV5-1	CASSEASNTGELFF	TGCGCCAGCAGTGAGGCGTCGAACACCGGGGAGCTGTTTTTT
TRBJ1-1	TRBD1	-	TRBV9	CASSRTGRSTEAFF	TGTGCCAGCAGCCGGACAGGGCGGAGTACTGAAGCTTTCTTT
TRBJ1-1	-	-	TRBV5-1	CASSLISGGNTEAFF	TGCGCCAGCAGCTTGATATCGGGGGGGAACACTGAAGCTTTCTTT
TRBJ2-7	-	-	TRBV7-9	CASSLKEGKQYF	TGTGCCAGCAGCTTAAAAGAGGGAAAGCAGTACTTC
TRBJ2-1	TRBD2	-	TRBV27	CASSLLGLVNEQFF	TGTGCCAGCAGTCTACTGGGACTAGTCAATGAGCAGTTCTTC
TRBJ2-2	TRBD1	-	TRBV19	CASSILLWGQGDTGELFF	TGTGCCAGTAGTATTCTATTGTGGGGACAGGGGGACACCGGGGAGCTGTTTTTT
TRBJ2-7	-	-	TRBV11-1	CASNRDVDRYEQYF	TGTGCCAGCAATCGCGACGTCGATCGATACGAGCAGTACTTC
TRBJ2-7	TRBD2	-	TRBV5-1	CASSLEGTTPYEQYF	TGCGCCAGCAGCTTGGAGGGGACTACTCCCTACGAGCAGTACTTC
TRBJ2-7	TRBD1	-	TRBV27	CASSPQTGKSYEQYF	TGTGCCAGCAGTCCTCAGACAGGGAAATCCTACGAGCAGTACTTC
TRBJ2-7	TRBD2	-	TRBV30	CAWSVPRLAGVYEQYF	TGTGCCTGGAGTGTACCGAGACTAGCGGGAGTCTACGAGCAGTACTTC
TRBJ2-7	-	few	TRBV28	CASSFLYEQYF	TGTGCCAGCAGTTTCCTCTACGAGCAGTACTTC
TRBJ2-3	TRBD2	-	TRBV25-1	CASPRTSGRVWTDTQYF	TGTGCCAGCCCCCGGACTAGCGGGAGAGTATGGACAGATACGCAGTATTTT
TRBJ2-7	-	-	TRBV10-1	CASSAGAPGLLNYEQYF	TGCGCCAGCAGTGCAGGCGCACCGGGCTTACTTAACTACGAGCAGTACTTC
TRBJ2-7	-	-	TRBV30	CAWREGVHYEQYF	TGTGCCTGGAGGGAAGGAGTTCATTACGAGCAGTACTTC
TRBJ2-7	-	-	TRBV28	CASSLTGAAYEQYF	TGTGCCAGCAGTTTAACGGGAGCTGCTTACGAGCAGTACTTC
TRBJ1-3	-	-	TRBV30	CAWSVRRGPGNTIYF	TGTGCCTGGAGTGTACGAAGGGGCCCTGGAAACACCATATATTTT
TRBJ1-3	TRBD1	-	TRBV7-9	CASSSNRGPKSSTIYF	TGTGCCAGCAGCTCAAACAGGGGGCCCAAATCTTCCACCATATATTTT
TRBJ2-3	TRBD2	-	TRBV30	CAWSVLDWEGGTYF	TGTGCCTGGAGTGTACTAGATTGGGAGGGAGGCACTTATTTT
TRBJ2-1	TRBD1	-	TRBV6-5	CASRRDRVNEQFF	TGTGCCAGCAGGCGAGACAGGGTCAATGAGCAGTTCTTC